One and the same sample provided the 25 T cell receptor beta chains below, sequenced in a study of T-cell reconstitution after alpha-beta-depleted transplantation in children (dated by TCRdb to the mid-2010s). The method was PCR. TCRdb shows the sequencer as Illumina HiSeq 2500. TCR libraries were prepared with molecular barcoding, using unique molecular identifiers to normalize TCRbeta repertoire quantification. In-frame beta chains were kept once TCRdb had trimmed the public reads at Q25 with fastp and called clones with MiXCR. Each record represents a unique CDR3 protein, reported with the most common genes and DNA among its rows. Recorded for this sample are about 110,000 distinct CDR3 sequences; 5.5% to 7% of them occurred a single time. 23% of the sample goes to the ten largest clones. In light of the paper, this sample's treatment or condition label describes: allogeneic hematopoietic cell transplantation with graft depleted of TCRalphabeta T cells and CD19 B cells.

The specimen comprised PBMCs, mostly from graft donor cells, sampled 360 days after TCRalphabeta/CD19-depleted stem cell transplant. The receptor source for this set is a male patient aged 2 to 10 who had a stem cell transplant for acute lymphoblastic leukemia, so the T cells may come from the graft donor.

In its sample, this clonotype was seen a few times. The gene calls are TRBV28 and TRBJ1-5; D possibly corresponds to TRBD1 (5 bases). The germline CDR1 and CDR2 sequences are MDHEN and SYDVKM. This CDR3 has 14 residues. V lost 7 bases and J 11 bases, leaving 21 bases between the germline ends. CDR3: CASKLGGRGGAQHF. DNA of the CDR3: TGTGCCAGCAAGCTTGGGGGTCGTGGCGGGGCCCAGCATTTT.

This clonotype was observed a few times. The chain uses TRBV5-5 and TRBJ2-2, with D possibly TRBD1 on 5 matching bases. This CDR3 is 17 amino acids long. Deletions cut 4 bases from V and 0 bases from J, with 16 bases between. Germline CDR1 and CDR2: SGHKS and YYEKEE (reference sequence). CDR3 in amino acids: CASSIQLTRANTGELFF. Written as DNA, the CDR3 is TGTGCCAGCAGCATTCAGCTGACCAGGGCGAACACCGGGGAGCTGTTTTTT. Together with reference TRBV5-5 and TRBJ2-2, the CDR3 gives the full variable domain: DAGVTQSPTHLIKTRGQQVTLRCSPISGHKSVSWYQQVLGQGPQFIFQYYEKEERGRGNFPDRFSARQFPNYSSELNVNALLLGDSALYLCASSIQLTRANTGELFFGEGSRLTVL.

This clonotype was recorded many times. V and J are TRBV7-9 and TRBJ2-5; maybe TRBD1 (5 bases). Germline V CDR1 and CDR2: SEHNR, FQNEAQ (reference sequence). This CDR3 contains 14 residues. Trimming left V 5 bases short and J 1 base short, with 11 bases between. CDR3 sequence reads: CASSAAGSQETQYF. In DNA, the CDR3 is TGTGCCAGCAGCGCCGCAGGGTCCCAAGAGACCCAGTACTTC.

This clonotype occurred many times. The CDR3 sequence: CASSPPLANTGELFF. CDR3 bases: TGTGCCAGCAGCCCCCCCCTGGCGAACACCGGGGAGCTGTTTTTT. The gene calls are TRBV11-2 and TRBJ2-2; D unresolved. CDR3 length: 15 residues. CDR1 SGHAT and CDR2 FQNNGV come from the germline V gene. Trimming removed 5 bases from V and 0 bases from J, with 10 bases in between.

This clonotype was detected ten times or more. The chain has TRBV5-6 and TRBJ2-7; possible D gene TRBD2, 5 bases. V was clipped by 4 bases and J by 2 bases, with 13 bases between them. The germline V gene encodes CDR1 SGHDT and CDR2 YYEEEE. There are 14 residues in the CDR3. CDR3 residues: CASSPRGSPYEQYF. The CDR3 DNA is TGTGCCAGCAGCCCTCGGGGATCCCCCTACGAGCAGTACTTC. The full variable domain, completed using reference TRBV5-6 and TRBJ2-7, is DAGVTQSPTHLIKTRGQQVTLRCSPKSGHDTVSWYQQALGQGPQFIFQYYEEEERQRGNFPDRFSGHQFPNYSSELNVNALLLGDSALYLCASSPRGSPYEQYFGPGTRLTVT.

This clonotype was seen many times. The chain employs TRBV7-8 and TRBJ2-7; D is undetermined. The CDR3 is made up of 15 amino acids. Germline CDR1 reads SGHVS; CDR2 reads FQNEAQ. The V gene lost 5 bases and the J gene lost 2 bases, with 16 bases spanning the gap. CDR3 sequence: CASSLGFSVTYEQYF. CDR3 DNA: TGTGCCAGCAGCCTGGGATTCAGTGTTACCTACGAGCAGTACTTC.

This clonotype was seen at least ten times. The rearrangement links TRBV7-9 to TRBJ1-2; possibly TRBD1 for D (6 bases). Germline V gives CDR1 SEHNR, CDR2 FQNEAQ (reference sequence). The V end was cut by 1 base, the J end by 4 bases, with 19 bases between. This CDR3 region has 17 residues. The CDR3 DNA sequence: TGTGCCAGCAGCTTAGGGGACAAATGGCCCCATTCCTATGGCTACACCTTC. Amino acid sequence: CASSLGDKWPHSYGYTF.

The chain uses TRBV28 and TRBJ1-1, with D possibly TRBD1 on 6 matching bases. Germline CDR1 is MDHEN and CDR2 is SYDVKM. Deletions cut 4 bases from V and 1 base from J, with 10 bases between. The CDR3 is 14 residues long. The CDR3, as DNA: TGTGCCAGCAGTTGGCCGACAGGGAACACTGAAGCTTTCTTT. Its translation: CASSWPTGNTEAFF.

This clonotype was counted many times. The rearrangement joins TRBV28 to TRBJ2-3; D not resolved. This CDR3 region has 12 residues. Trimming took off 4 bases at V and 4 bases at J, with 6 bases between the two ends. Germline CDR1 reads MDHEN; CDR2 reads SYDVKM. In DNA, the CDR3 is TGTGCCAGCAGTTATCACCCAGATACGCAGTATTTT. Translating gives CASSYHPDTQYF.

In DNA form, the CDR3 reads TGCGCCAGCAGCTTGGGGGACAGGGGCTACGAGCAGTACTTC. As protein: CASSLGDRGYEQYF. V and J are TRBV5-1 and TRBJ2-7, with 10 bases identical to TRBD1. The germline CDR1 and CDR2 sequences are SGHRS and YFSETQ. The length of the CDR3 is 14 residues. After removal of 0 bases from V and 3 bases from J, the junction contained 0 bases not matched to a gene.

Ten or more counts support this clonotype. The CDR3 bases are TGTGCCACCCGGGCCAGGACGAACACTGAAGCTTTCTTT. Translated, it gives CATRARTNTEAFF. The chain uses TRBV7-9 and TRBJ1-1; D not certain. The CDR3 consists of 13 residues. The germline V gene encodes CDR1 SEHNR and CDR2 FQNEAQ (reference sequence). Trimming shortened V by 10 bases and J by 1 base, and 13 bases separated the two germline ends.

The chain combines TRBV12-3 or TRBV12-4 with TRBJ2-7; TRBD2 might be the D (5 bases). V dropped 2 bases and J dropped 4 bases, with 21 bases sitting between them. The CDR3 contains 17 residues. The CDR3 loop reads CASSLKRAGPSPYEQYF. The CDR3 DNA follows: TGTGCCAGCAGTTTAAAGAGGGCGGGTCCAAGTCCATACGAGCAGTACTTC.

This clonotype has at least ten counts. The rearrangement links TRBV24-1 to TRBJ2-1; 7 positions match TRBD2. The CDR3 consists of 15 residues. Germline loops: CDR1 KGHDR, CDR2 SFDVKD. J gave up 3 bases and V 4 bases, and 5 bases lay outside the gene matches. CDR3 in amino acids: CATSERGRVYNEQFF. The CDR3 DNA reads TGTGCCACCAGTGAACGCGGGAGAGTCTACAATGAGCAGTTCTTC.

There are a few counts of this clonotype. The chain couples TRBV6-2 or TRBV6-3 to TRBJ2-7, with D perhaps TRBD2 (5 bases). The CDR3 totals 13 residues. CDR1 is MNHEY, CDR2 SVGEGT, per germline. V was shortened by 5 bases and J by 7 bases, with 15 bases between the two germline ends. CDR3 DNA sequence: TGTGCCAGCAGTGCTCTAGATCCGGGAGAGCAGTACTTC. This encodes CASSALDPGEQYF.

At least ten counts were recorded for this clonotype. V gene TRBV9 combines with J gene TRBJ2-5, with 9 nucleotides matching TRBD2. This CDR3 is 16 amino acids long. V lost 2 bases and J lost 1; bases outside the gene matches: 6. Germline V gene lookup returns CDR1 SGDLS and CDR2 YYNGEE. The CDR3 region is CASSVMGGGAQETQYF. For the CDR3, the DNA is TGTGCCAGCAGCGTGATGGGCGGGGGGGCCCAAGAGACCCAGTACTTC.

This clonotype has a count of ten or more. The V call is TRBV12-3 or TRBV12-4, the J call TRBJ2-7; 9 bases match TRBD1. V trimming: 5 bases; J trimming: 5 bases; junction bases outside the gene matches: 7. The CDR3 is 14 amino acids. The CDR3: CASSLGTGPNEQYF. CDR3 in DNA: TGTGCCAGCAGTCTGGGGACAGGGCCAAACGAGCAGTACTTC.

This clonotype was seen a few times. The CDR3 loop reads CASSPTTGYGYTF. Here the CDR3 DNA reads TGTGCCAGCTCACCTACGACAGGGTATGGCTACACCTTC. This sequence joins TRBV18 and TRBJ1-2; 7 bases map to TRBD1. V trimming: 3 bases; J trimming: 5 bases; junction bases outside the gene matches: 3. This CDR3 contains 13 residues. Germline assignment: CDR1 KGHSH and CDR2 LQKENI. Full variable domain (outside the CDR3, taken from reference TRBV18 and TRBJ1-2): NAGVMQNPRHLVRRRGQEARLRCSPMKGHSHVYWYRQLPEEGLKFMVYLQKENIIDESGMPKERFSAEFPKEGPSILRIQQVVRGDSAAYFCASSPTTGYGYTFGSGTRLTVV.

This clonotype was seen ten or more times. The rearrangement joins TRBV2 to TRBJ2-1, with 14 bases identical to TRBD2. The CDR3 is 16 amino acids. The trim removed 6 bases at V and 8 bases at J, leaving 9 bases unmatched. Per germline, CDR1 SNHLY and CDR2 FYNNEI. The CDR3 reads CASSQGTSGSWDEQFF. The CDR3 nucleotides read TGTGCCAGCAGCCAAGGGACTAGCGGGAGTTGGGATGAGCAGTTCTTC. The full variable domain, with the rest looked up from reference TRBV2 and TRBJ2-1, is EPEVTQTPSHQVTQMGQEVILRCVPISNHLYFYWYRQILGQKVEFLVSFYNNEISEKSEIFDDQFSVERPDGSNFTLKIRSTKLEDSAMYFCASSQGTSGSWDEQFFGPGTRLTVL.

CDR3 coding DNA: TGTGCCAGCAGCTTAGACTTATTTGGGGGCAAAGCAGATACGCAGTATTTT. Translation: CASSLDLFGGKADTQYF. The genes are TRBV11-2 and TRBJ2-3; TRBD1 is a possible D gene (6 bases). V shed 0 bases and J shed 4 bases, with 17 bases lying between them. Germline V gives CDR1 SGHAT, CDR2 FQNNGV. This CDR3 has 17 residues.

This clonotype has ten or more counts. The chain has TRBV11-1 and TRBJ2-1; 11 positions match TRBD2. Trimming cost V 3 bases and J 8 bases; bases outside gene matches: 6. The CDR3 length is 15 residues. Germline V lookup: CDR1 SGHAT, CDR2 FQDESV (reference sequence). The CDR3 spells CASSFLAGGPDEQFF. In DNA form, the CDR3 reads TGTGCCAGCAGCTTCTTAGCGGGAGGGCCGGATGAGCAGTTCTTC.

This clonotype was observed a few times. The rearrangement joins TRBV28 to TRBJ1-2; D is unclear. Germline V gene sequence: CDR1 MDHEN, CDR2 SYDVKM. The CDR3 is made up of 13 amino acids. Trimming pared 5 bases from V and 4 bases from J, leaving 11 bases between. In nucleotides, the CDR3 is TGTGCCAGCAGTACCCGACCGGTCTATGGCTACACCTTC. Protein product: CASSTRPVYGYTF.

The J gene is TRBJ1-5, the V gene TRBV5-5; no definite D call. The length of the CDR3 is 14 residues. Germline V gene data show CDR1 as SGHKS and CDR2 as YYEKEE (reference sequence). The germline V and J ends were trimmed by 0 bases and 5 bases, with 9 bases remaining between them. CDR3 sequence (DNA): TGTGCCAGCAGCTTGGACACGGCCGATCAGCCCCAGCATTTT. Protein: CASSLDTADQPQHF.

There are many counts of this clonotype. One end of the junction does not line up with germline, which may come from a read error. CDR3 region: CSVRRNTEAFF. In DNA, the CDR3 is TGCAGTGTTAGAAGGAACACTGAAGCTTTCTTT. The genes are TRBV20-1 and TRBJ1-1, with D unresolved. Germline V CDR1 and CDR2: DFQATT, SNEGSKA (reference sequence). CDR3 size: 11 residues.

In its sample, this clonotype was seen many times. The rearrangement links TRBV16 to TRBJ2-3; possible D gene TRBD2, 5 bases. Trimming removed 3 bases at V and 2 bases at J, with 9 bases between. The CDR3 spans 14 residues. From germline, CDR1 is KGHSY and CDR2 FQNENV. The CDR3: CASSQDFSTDTQYF. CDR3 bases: TGTGCCAGCAGCCAGGACTTCTCCACAGATACGCAGTATTTT. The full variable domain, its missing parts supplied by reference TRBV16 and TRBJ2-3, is GEEVAQTPKHLVRGEGQKAKLYCAPIKGHSYVFWYQQVLKNEFKFLISFQNENVFDETGMPKERFSAKCLPNSPCSLEIQATKLEDSAVYFCASSQDFSTDTQYFGPGTRLTVL.

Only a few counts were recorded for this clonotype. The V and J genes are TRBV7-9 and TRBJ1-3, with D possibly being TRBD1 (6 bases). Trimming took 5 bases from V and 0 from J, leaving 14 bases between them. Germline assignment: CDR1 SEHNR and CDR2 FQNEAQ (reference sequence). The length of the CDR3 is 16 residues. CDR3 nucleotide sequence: TGTGCCAGCAGCCTCCGGGACAACACCTCTGGAAACACCATATATTTT. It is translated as CASSLRDNTSGNTIYF.